The clone carrying this TCR beta chain was recorded a few times. The antigen is unknown. This specimen belongs to a study of blood T cells in healthy people across ages. A second about 7 to 11 cycle PCR used barcoded and J-beta primers. Every cDNA molecule bore a tag from a template-switch adaptor containing 12 random nucleotides. TCRdb reanalysed the 5' RACE reads using MiXCR and keeps one entry per CDR3 protein. The sample contains some 920,000 distinct CDR3 sequences, roughly 51% of which appear only once. V lost 5 bases to trimming and J lost 1 base; unmatched junction nucleotides: 13. The CDR3 has 17 amino acids. Germline V CDR1 and CDR2: SGHTA, FQGNSA. General observations from the study: Getting older went along with TCR beta diversity per million T cells dropping roughly linearly.

This TCR derives from an older woman in good health. The sample taken for sequencing was blood. The chain couples TRBV7-2 to TRBJ2-5; 7 bases are shared with TRBD2. CDR3 in amino acids: CASSPRRGSLSQETQYF. CDR3 coding DNA: TGTGCCAGCAGCCCCCGGCGCGGGAGCCTGAGCCAAGAGACCCAGTACTTC.